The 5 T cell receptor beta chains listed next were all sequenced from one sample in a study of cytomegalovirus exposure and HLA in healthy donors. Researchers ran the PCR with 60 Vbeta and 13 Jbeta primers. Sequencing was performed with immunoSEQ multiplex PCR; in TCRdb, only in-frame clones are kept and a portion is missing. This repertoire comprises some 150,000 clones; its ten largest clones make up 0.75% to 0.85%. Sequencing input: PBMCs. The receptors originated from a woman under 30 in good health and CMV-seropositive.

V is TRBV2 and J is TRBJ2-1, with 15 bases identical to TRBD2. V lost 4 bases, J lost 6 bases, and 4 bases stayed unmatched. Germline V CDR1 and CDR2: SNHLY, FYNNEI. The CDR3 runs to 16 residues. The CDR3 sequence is CASSVQGLAGGNEQFF. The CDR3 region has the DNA TGTGCCAGCAGTGTCCAGGGACTAGCGGGAGGCAATGAGCAGTTCTTC.

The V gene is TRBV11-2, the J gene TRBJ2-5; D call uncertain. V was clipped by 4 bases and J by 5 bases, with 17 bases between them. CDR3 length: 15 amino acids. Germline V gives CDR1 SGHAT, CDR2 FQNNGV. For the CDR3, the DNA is TGTGCCAGCAGCTCGTTGGCCAACCGAGGCGAGACCCAGTACTTC. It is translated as CASSSLANRGETQYF.

The DNA for the CDR3 is TGTGCCAGCAGCCAAGATCCGTATAGCGGGGTACTCTCCTACGAGCAGTACTTC. It codes for CASSQDPYSGVLSYEQYF. This rearrangement joins TRBV4-2 to TRBJ2-7; 8 nucleotides match TRBD2. V shed 0 bases and J 0 bases; nucleotides not matched to a gene: 10. This CDR3 region has 18 residues. Germline V lookup: CDR1 LGHNA, CDR2 YNFKEQ.

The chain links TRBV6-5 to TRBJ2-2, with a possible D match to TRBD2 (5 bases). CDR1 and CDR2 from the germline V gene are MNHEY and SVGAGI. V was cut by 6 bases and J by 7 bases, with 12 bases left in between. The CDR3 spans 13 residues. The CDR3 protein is CASRPPGFGELFF. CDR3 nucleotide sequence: TGTGCCAGCAGGCCACCGGGGTTCGGGGAGCTGTTTTTT.

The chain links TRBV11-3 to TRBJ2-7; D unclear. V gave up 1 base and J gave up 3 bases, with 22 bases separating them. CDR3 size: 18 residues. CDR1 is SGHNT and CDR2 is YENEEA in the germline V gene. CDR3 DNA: TGTGCCAGCAGCTTAGCATTGATCGTAGCCCCGTCTCGCTACGAGCAGTACTTC. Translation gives CASSLALIVAPSRYEQYF.